The 25 T cell receptor beta chains reported below all come from one sample, sequenced in a study of T cell responses to AZD1222 COVID-19 vaccine. The data were produced by immunoSEQ multiplex PCR, yet TCRdb's version contains in-frame clones alone and is incomplete. The sample lists roughly 200,000 clones; just over 90% were seen once. The sequencing here drew on peripheral blood, taken 28 days after the second AZD1222 dose. These receptors were taken from an adult who received the AZD1222 COVID-19 vaccine.

The rearrangement joins TRBV7-2 to TRBJ1-5; D gene uncertain. This CDR3 contains 13 residues. V gave up 5 bases and J gave up 6 bases, with 11 bases separating them. Germline V gene lookup returns CDR1 SGHTA and CDR2 FQGNSA. DNA of the CDR3: TGTGCCAGCAGCCCTCTGGTAGGTCAGCCCCAGCATTTT. Amino acid sequence: CASSPLVGQPQHF.

This chain connects TRBV7-8 to TRBJ1-5; 7 bases fit TRBD1. V lost 1 base, J lost 5 bases, and 5 bases stayed unmatched. Germline CDR1 SGHVS, CDR2 FQNEAQ. The CDR3 is 15 amino acids. The CDR3 loop is CASSLEQGRDQPQHF. In DNA form, the CDR3 reads TGTGCCAGCAGCTTAGAACAGGGGCGGGATCAGCCCCAGCATTTT.

The V gene is TRBV9, the J gene TRBJ1-1; no definite D call. V was shortened by 4 bases and J by 1 base, with 8 bases between the two germline ends. This CDR3 has 13 amino acids. CDR1 SGDLS and CDR2 YYNGEE come from the germline V gene. This chain's CDR3 is CASSPTANTEAFF. The CDR3 DNA follows: TGTGCCAGCAGCCCTACAGCGAACACTGAAGCTTTCTTT.

V usage is TRBV2 and J usage is TRBJ1-1; 9 bases line up with TRBD1. CDR1 is SNHLY, CDR2 FYNNEI, per germline. There are 14 residues in the CDR3. V was pared by 2 bases and J by 4 bases, with 2 bases of the junction left unmatched. The CDR3 reads CASSETGGGTEAFF. The CDR3 DNA sequence: TGTGCCAGCAGTGAAACAGGGGGCGGCACTGAAGCTTTCTTT.

V gene TRBV7-3 combines with J gene TRBJ2-1; 8 bases fit TRBD2. The junction had 0 bases not matched to a gene; V was cut back by 2 bases and J by 3 bases. The CDR3 covers 14 residues. Germline assignment: CDR1 SGHTA and CDR2 FQGTGA. In DNA form, the CDR3 reads TGTGCCAGCAGCTTAGCGGGAGGCTACAATGAGCAGTTCTTC. Translating it yields CASSLAGGYNEQFF. Using reference TRBV7-3 and TRBJ2-1 for the parts outside the CDR3, the full variable domain is GAGVSQTPSNKVTEKGKYVELRCDPISGHTALYWYRQSLGQGPEFLIYFQGTGAADDSGLPNDRFFAVRPEGSVSTLKIQRTERGDSAVYLCASSLAGGYNEQFFGPGTRLTVL.

J is TRBJ2-7 and V is TRBV5-1; TRBD1 matches at 7 bases. The CDR3 has 13 amino acids. Germline assignment: CDR1 SGHRS and CDR2 YFSETQ. V was clipped by 10 bases and J by 2 bases; unmatched bases: 9. CDR3 nucleotides: TGCGCCGTCGTACAGGGGCCTCCCTACGAGCAGTACTTC. This translates into CAVVQGPPYEQYF.

The chain links TRBV2 to TRBJ1-5, with D possibly matching TRBD1 (6 bases). In germline, CDR1 is SNHLY, CDR2 FYNNEI. This CDR3 spans 13 amino acids. Trimming took off 6 bases at V and 4 bases at J, with 10 bases between the two ends. The CDR3: CASRNRVNQPQHF. The CDR3 DNA reads TGTGCCAGCAGGAACAGGGTAAATCAGCCCCAGCATTTT.

The V gene is TRBV18, the J gene TRBJ1-4, with D unclear. Per germline, CDR1 KGHSH and CDR2 LQKENI. V dropped 4 bases and J dropped 7 bases, with 7 bases sitting between them. The CDR3 is made up of 12 amino acids. CDR3 loop: CASSRGSEKLFF. CDR3 coding DNA: TGTGCCAGCTCACGAGGGTCTGAAAAACTGTTTTTT. Looking up the rest from reference TRBV18 and TRBJ1-4 gives the full variable domain: NAGVMQNPRHLVRRRGQEARLRCSPMKGHSHVYWYRQLPEEGLKFMVYLQKENIIDESGMPKERFSAEFPKEGPSILRIQQVVRGDSAAYFCASSRGSEKLFFGSGTQLSVL.

V usage is TRBV27 and J usage is TRBJ2-7, with 7 bases lining up with TRBD1. Germline CDR1 reads MNHEY; CDR2 reads SMNVEV (reference sequence). V gave up 3 bases and J gave up 3 bases; unmatched junction bases: 5. This CDR3 comprises 14 residues. The CDR3 bases are TGTGCCAGCAGTTTCCGGGACAGCCTCTACGAGCAGTACTTC. This codes for CASSFRDSLYEQYF.

The CDR3 DNA follows: TGTGCCACCGGTACAGGGTTGGACAAAAACATTCAGTACTTC. It specifies CATGTGLDKNIQYF. This sequence joins TRBV10-3 and TRBJ2-4; D perhaps matches TRBD1 (6 bases). This CDR3 spans 14 amino acids. Trimming removed 10 bases from V and 3 bases from J, with 16 bases in between. Germline CDR1 is ENHRY and CDR2 is SYGVKD.

This chain connects TRBV27 to TRBJ1-6; a weak D match, TRBD1 (6 bases). This CDR3 spans 13 amino acids. The ends were cut back, 5 bases at V and 7 bases at J, with 9 bases in the middle. Germline V lookup: CDR1 MNHEY, CDR2 SMNVEV (reference sequence). The CDR3 loop reads CASSTTGNSPLHF. The CDR3 DNA sequence: TGTGCCAGCAGTACTACAGGGAATTCACCCCTCCACTTT.

The chain is built from TRBV5-1 and TRBJ2-5; D tentatively reads TRBD1 or TRBD2 (5 bases each). Germline CDR1 is SGHRS and CDR2 is YFSETQ. The germline V and J ends were trimmed by 2 bases and 1 base, with 9 bases remaining between them. This CDR3 has 14 amino acids. The CDR3: CASSFWDRQETQYF. The DNA for the CDR3 is TGCGCCAGCAGCTTCTGGGACCGCCAAGAGACCCAGTACTTC.

The chain joins TRBV10-3 to TRBJ1-2; 8 nucleotides match TRBD1. Germline lookup yields CDR1 ENHRY and CDR2 SYGVKD. This CDR3 has 14 residues. The ends lost 4 bases at V and 8 bases at J; junction bases unmatched: 9. DNA for the CDR3: TGTGCCATCAGTGGACAGGGGCCCTTAGGAGGCTACACCTTC. Translation: CAISGQGPLGGYTF.

This clone is a singleton in its sample. The chain is built from TRBV11-2 and TRBJ1-1; TRBD1 is a possible D gene (5 bases). Between the trimmed V and J ends, which lost 9 bases and 1 base, there was a span of 12 bases. The CDR3 totals 13 residues. Germline V gene lookup returns CDR1 SGHAT and CDR2 FQNNGV. The CDR3: CASSPRANTEAFF. The CDR3 DNA reads TGTGCCAGTAGCCCCAGGGCGAACACTGAAGCTTTCTTT.

The rearrangement links TRBV24-1 to TRBJ2-5, with 7 positions matching TRBD1. Germline V CDR1 and CDR2: KGHDR, SFDVKD. With 4 bases clipped from V and 5 bases from J, the junction kept 3 bases outside the gene matches. CDR3 length: 13 residues. Written as DNA, the CDR3 is TGTGCCACCAGTGAAACAGGGGCGGAGACCCAGTACTTC. Residues: CATSETGAETQYF.

The V and J genes are TRBV7-3 and TRBJ2-2; TRBD2 might be the D (5 bases). The CDR3 loop spans 14 amino acids. Germline values: CDR1 SGHTA, CDR2 FQGTGA. V was pared by 5 bases and J by 1 base, with 8 bases between. The chain's CDR3 is CASSGRQNTGELFF. The CDR3 DNA is TGTGCCAGCAGCGGGAGACAGAACACCGGGGAGCTGTTTTTT.

V usage is TRBV21-1 and J usage is TRBJ2-2; TRBD1 was called by the table and not checked on the DNA. TRBV21-1 is given as a pseudogene. The CDR3 has 18 residues. The CDR3 loop reads CASRSSPRDRGPVGELFF. DNA for the CDR3: TGTGCCAGCAGGAGCTCGCCCCGGGACAGGGGGCCGGTCGGGGAGCTGTTTTTT.

The chain combines TRBV28 with TRBJ1-5; D is unresolved. Trimming took off 7 bases at V and 7 bases at J, with 14 bases between the two ends. From germline, CDR1 is MDHEN and CDR2 SYDVKM. The CDR3 spans 13 residues. The CDR3 nucleotides are TGTGCCAGCACGACCGAAGGAGGGCAGCCCCAGCATTTT. Translation gives CASTTEGGQPQHF.

The CDR3 DNA is TGCGCCAGCAGCTTGGTAGCGGGGGAGACCGGGGAGCTGTTTTTT. It codes for CASSLVAGETGELFF. The gene calls are TRBV5-1 and TRBJ2-2, with 9 bases fitting TRBD2. This CDR3 region has 15 residues. V gave up 0 bases and J gave up 5 bases; unmatched junction bases: 2. The germline gives CDR1 SGHRS, CDR2 YFSETQ.

The rearrangement links TRBV7-2 to TRBJ2-1; D is uncertain. CDR3 length equals 14 residues. Germline CDR1 reads SGHTA; CDR2 reads FQGNSA. Trimming shortened V by 1 base and J by 6 bases, and 10 bases separated the two germline ends. CDR3 sequence (DNA): TGTGCCAGCAGCTTAGGGTGGGTAACCAATGAGCAGTTCTTC. Translating it yields CASSLGWVTNEQFF.

This sequence joins TRBV15 and TRBJ1-3; no clear D gene. V gave up 1 base and J gave up 1 base, with 11 bases separating them. Germline loops: CDR1 LNHNV, CDR2 YYDKDF (reference sequence). The CDR3 loop spans 16 amino acids. The CDR3 spells CATSRVRVGSGNTIYF. The CDR3, as DNA: TGTGCCACCAGCAGAGTGCGGGTTGGGTCTGGAAACACCATATATTTT.

The rearrangement uses TRBV25-1 and TRBJ2-3, with TRBD2 identical over 8 bases. This CDR3 has 17 residues. Losses at the gene ends were 4 bases for V and 3 bases for J; bases not matched to a gene: 12. The V gene's germline CDR1 is MGHDK and CDR2 SYGVNS. The CDR3 nucleotides read TGTGCCAGCAGTGGAGGTCTAGCGGGCCAGGCTACAGATACGCAGTATTTT. This gives the protein CASSGGLAGQATDTQYF.

The chain carries TRBV7-3 and TRBJ2-1; TRBD2 matches 10 bases. J gave up 12 bases and V 3 bases, and 14 bases lay outside the gene matches. CDR1 is SGHTA, CDR2 FQGTGA, per germline. This CDR3 has 16 residues. This chain's CDR3 is CASSLDPGLAMGGQFF. DNA of the CDR3: TGTGCCAGCAGCTTGGACCCGGGACTAGCGATGGGTGGGCAGTTCTTC.

This chain connects TRBV5-1 to TRBJ1-5; 9 nucleotides align to TRBD1. This CDR3 contains 14 residues. Germline V gene sequence: CDR1 SGHRS, CDR2 YFSETQ. Unmatched junction bases numbered 8, after V lost 4 bases and J lost 9 bases. This chain's CDR3 is CASSQGQGPGPQHF. The DNA of the CDR3 is TGCGCCAGCAGCCAGGGACAGGGCCCTGGGCCCCAGCATTTT.

The V and J genes are TRBV19 and TRBJ1-2, with D possibly TRBD1 on 5 matching bases. V dropped 5 bases and J dropped 3 bases, with 16 bases sitting between them. The CDR3 has 15 amino acids. Germline-derived CDR1 and CDR2 are LNHDA and SQIVND (reference sequence). The CDR3 region has the DNA TGTGCCAGTAGTCAGAGGGGAATTGCCTACTATGGCTACACCTTC. As protein: CASSQRGIAYYGYTF.